One sample yielded the 16 T cell receptor beta chains listed below, sequenced in a study of cytomegalovirus exposure and HLA in healthy donors. PCR used 60 Vbeta primers and 13 Jbeta primers. Profiled with immunoSEQ multiplex PCR; TCRdb holds only in-frame clones, not every one. The table lists 75,000 to 95,000 clones, 75% to 90% of them singletons. Sample: PBMCs. The source of these receptors is a man in his late teens or twenties in good health and CMV-seronegative.

The chain uses TRBV21-1 and TRBJ2-5; TRBD1 is the table's D call, not checked against the DNA. The J call may not be correct, given that the DNA end is closer to TRBJ2-7. TRBV21-1 is a listed pseudogene. CDR3 size: 16 residues. The CDR3 protein is CASIFKAGTNPYEQYF. In DNA form, the CDR3 reads TGTGCCAGCATCTTCAAGGCCGGGACAAATCCCTACGAGCAGTACTTC.

This rearrangement joins TRBV7-9 to TRBJ1-5, with 8 bases aligning to TRBD1. In germline, CDR1 is SEHNR, CDR2 FQNEAQ (reference sequence). V lost 5 bases and J lost 4; bases outside the gene matches: 4. The CDR3 consists of 14 residues. CDR3 bases: TGTGCCAGCAGCAACACAGGGGGGAATCAGCCCCAGCATTTT. Translating gives CASSNTGGNQPQHF.

CDR3 coding DNA: TGTGCCAGCATGGGAGGGAGTGCATGGTACAATGAGCAGTTCTTC. Translation gives CASMGGSAWYNEQFF. V is TRBV28 and J is TRBJ2-1; TRBD2 matches 7 bases. Germline-derived CDR1 and CDR2 are MDHEN and SYDVKM. J was trimmed by 4 bases and V by 7 bases; bases with no gene match: 10. This CDR3 is built from 15 residues.

The V call is TRBV7-2, the J call TRBJ2-7, with D perhaps matching TRBD2 (6 bases). Germline assignment: CDR1 SGHTA and CDR2 FQGNSA. V lost 4 bases to trimming and J lost 3 bases, with 16 bases between them. This CDR3 is 15 amino acids long. The CDR3 DNA sequence: TGTGCCAGCAGCTACGGGAGCCCTACCGTCTACGAGCAGTACTTC. The encoded protein is CASSYGSPTVYEQYF.

The chain uses TRBV4-2 and TRBJ2-1; TRBD1 agrees at 7 bases. Germline V CDR1 and CDR2: LGHNA, YNFKEQ. This CDR3 region has 15 residues. The V gene end was trimmed by 1 base and the J gene end by 7 bases; junction bases not matched to a gene: 7. The DNA of the CDR3 is TGTGCCAGCAGCCAAGTTGGAACAGGGGTGAATGAGCAGTTCTTC. Translating gives CASSQVGTGVNEQFF.

The rearrangement uses TRBV7-8 and TRBJ2-5; D not resolved. Per the germline V gene, CDR1 is SGHVS and CDR2 is FQNEAQ. The CDR3 is 15 residues long. V was cut by 3 bases and J by 1 base, with 12 bases left in between. The CDR3 here is CASSLARWAQETQYF. In nucleotides, the CDR3 is TGTGCCAGCAGCTTGGCAAGGTGGGCCCAAGAGACCCAGTACTTC. Full variable domain (remainder filled in from reference TRBV7-8 and TRBJ2-5): GAGVSQSPRYKVAKRGQDVALRCDPISGHVSLFWYQQALGQGPEFLTYFQNEAQLDKSGLPSDRFFAERPEGSVSTLKIQRTQQEDSAVYLCASSLARWAQETQYFGPGTRLLVL.

The chain joins TRBV6-1 to TRBJ2-2; no definite D call. The CDR3 extends over 12 amino acids. Trimming pared 7 bases from V and 0 bases from J, leaving 3 bases between. The germline CDR1 and CDR2 sequences are MNHNS and SASEGT. CDR3 protein: CASISNTGELFF. The CDR3 DNA reads as TGTGCCAGCATCTCGAACACCGGGGAGCTGTTTTTT.

V gene TRBV6-1 combines with J gene TRBJ1-6; the D is unclear. The V end was cut by 8 bases, the J end by 7 bases, with 15 bases between. There are 14 residues in the CDR3. Germline assignment: CDR1 MNHNS and CDR2 SASEGT. CDR3 sequence reads: CASGLVEGNSPLHF. The CDR3 DNA follows: TGTGCCAGCGGGCTGGTCGAGGGAAATTCACCCCTCCACTTT.

The rearrangement uses TRBV29-1 and TRBJ2-7; D uncertain. Trimming took 5 bases from V and 2 from J, leaving 7 bases between them. The CDR3 has 11 residues. Germline-derived CDR1 and CDR2 are SQVTM and ANQGSEA. The CDR3 here is CSVSLTYEQYF. DNA for the CDR3: TGCAGCGTTTCCTTAACCTACGAGCAGTACTTC.

The chain's CDR3 is CASSYVSSGTDTQYF. The CDR3 coding sequence is TGTGCCAGCAGTTACGTGTCCAGCGGCACAGATACGCAGTATTTT. The chain recombines TRBV6-5 with TRBJ2-3; no definite D call. Germline CDR1 MNHEY, CDR2 SVGAGI. There are 15 residues in the CDR3. V lost 2 bases, J lost 1 base, and 10 bases lay in between.

This chain links TRBV4-1 with TRBJ2-1; weak D call: TRBD2 (5 bases). This CDR3 has 14 residues. Trimming cost V 4 bases and J 4 bases, with 11 bases left between them. Looked up from germline, CDR1 is MGHRA and CDR2 is YSYEKL. CDR3 loop: CASSPLGGYNEQFF. CDR3 nucleotides: TGCGCCAGCAGCCCCCTTGGAGGATACAATGAGCAGTTCTTC.

The chain carries TRBV5-1 and TRBJ1-1; 7 nucleotides align to TRBD1. Germline values: CDR1 SGHRS, CDR2 YFSETQ. The junction had 5 bases not matched to a gene; V was cut back by 4 bases and J by 5 bases. The length of the CDR3 is 13 residues. The CDR3: CASSKGARTEAFF. The DNA of the CDR3 is TGCGCCAGCAGCAAGGGGGCGCGGACTGAAGCTTTCTTT. Combining the CDR3 with reference TRBV5-1 and TRBJ1-1 gives the whole variable domain KAGVTQTPRYLIKTRGQQVTLSCSPISGHRSVSWYQQTPGQGLQFLFEYFSETQRNKGNFPGRFSGRQFSNSRSEMNVSTLELGDSALYLCASSKGARTEAFFGQGTRLTVV.

The chain recombines TRBV7-3 with TRBJ1-1, with 7 bases identical to TRBD1. This CDR3 is 15 amino acids long. The trim removed 3 bases at V and 1 base at J, leaving 5 bases unmatched. Germline V gene data show CDR1 as SGHTA and CDR2 as FQGTGA. The CDR3 loop is CASSFRQGPNTEAFF. CDR3 DNA: TGTGCCAGCAGCTTTAGACAGGGCCCGAACACTGAAGCTTTCTTT.

This clone was counted a few times. The chain employs TRBV6-5 and TRBJ2-3; D uncertain. Trimming stripped 6 bases from V and 3 bases from J, with 10 bases between. The germline gives CDR1 MNHEY, CDR2 SVGAGI. The CDR3 totals 13 residues. The CDR3 is CASRSAATDTQYF. Written as DNA, the CDR3 is TGTGCCAGCAGGTCCGCCGCGACAGATACGCAGTATTTT.

CDR3 amino acids: CASRQQGREKLFF. CDR3 in DNA: TGTGCCAGCAGACAACAGGGCCGCGAAAAACTGTTTTTT. The gene calls are TRBV6-5 and TRBJ1-4, with D possibly TRBD1 on 6 matching bases. Germline V gives CDR1 MNHEY, CDR2 SVGAGI. V lost 6 bases and J 8 bases, leaving 13 bases between the germline ends. This CDR3 is built from 13 residues.

In its sample, this clone was seen a few times. The V gene is TRBV29-1, the J gene TRBJ2-5, with 8 bases aligning to TRBD2. V dropped 4 bases and J dropped 4; count of bases not matched to a gene: 11. There are 15 residues in the CDR3. Germline loops: CDR1 SQVTM, CDR2 ANQGSEA. The CDR3 loop is CSVGPMTSDPETQYF. The CDR3 region has the DNA TGCAGCGTTGGCCCCATGACTAGCGACCCAGAGACCCAGTACTTC.